This is a list of T cell receptor beta chains from one sample in a study of post-analysis software for immune sequencing data. MiXCR, run by TCRdb on the PCR reads, gives a single entry per CDR3 protein. The sample contains approximately 350,000 distinct CDR3 sequences, less than 40% of which appear only once. Material: blood. The source of these receptors is a girl under 18 with multiple sclerosis. CDR3s include the opening cysteine and the closing phenylalanine or tryptophan. Fields, in order: V gene, D gene, clone size, J gene, CDR3 DNA, CDR3 protein. A D gene is named only where the DNA matches it firmly. Clone size is given for some rows only: seen once, a few or many times, or a class if the clone is expanded.

V: TRBV4-1
D: TRBD1
size: few
J: TRBJ2-7
DNA: TGCGCCAGCAGCCGTGGGACAGGGGGCATTAGCGCCTACGAGCAGTACTTC
CDR3: CASSRGTGGISAYEQYF

V: TRBV28
D: TRBD1
size: few
J: TRBJ2-7
DNA: TGTGCCAGCAGTCCGACGACAGGGGGGACCTACGAGCAGTACTTC
CDR3: CASSPTTGGTYEQYF

V: TRBV12-3/TRBV12-4
D: NA
size: many
J: TRBJ2-6
DNA: TGTGCCAGCAGCTTAGGGGGAACTGGGGCCAACGTCCTGACTTTC
CDR3: CASSLGGTGANVLTF

V: TRBV4-1
D: NA
size: NA
J: TRBJ2-7
DNA: TGCGCCAGCAGCTTACGGAACGGGAACTACGAGCAGTACTTC
CDR3: CASSLRNGNYEQYF

V: TRBV4-2
D: NA
size: NA
J: TRBJ2-7
DNA: TGTGCCAGCAGCCCTACAGAATCCGCCTACGAGCAGTACTTC
CDR3: CASSPTESAYEQYF

V: TRBV4-1
D: TRBD2
size: NA
J: TRBJ2-5
DNA: TGCGCCAGCAGCTCATTAGCGGGGGGGCCCTCCCTCGGTGAGACCCAGTACTTC
CDR3: CASSSLAGGPSLGETQYF

V: TRBV6-6
D: NA
size: NA
J: TRBJ2-1
DNA: TGTGCCAGCCTTAGGGGGAGGGGCAATGAGCAGTTCTTC
CDR3: CASLRGRGNEQFF

V: TRBV14
D: NA
size: few
J: TRBJ2-7
DNA: TGTGCCAGCAGCCAAGCTGGGGGCCTCTCCTACGAGCAGTACTTC
CDR3: CASSQAGGLSYEQYF

V: TRBV6-6
D: NA
size: few
J: TRBJ2-3
DNA: TGTGCCAGCAGTTACGAGGCAGCCCGCACAGATACGCAGTATTTT
CDR3: CASSYEAARTDTQYF

V: TRBV6-2/TRBV6-3
D: NA
size: NA
J: TRBJ1-5
DNA: TGTGCCAGCAGTGGGCAGGGAGAACAGCCCCAGCATTTT
CDR3: CASSGQGEQPQHF

V: TRBV5-1
D: NA
size: once
J: TRBJ2-7
DNA: TGCGCCAGCAAAACAGGGTTCGAGCAGTACTTC
CDR3: CASKTGFEQYF

V: TRBV7-2
D: NA
size: many
J: TRBJ2-3
DNA: TGTGCCAGCAGCCCCCGCACAGATACGCAGTATTTT
CDR3: CASSPRTDTQYF

V: TRBV11-2
D: NA
size: NA
J: TRBJ1-6
DNA: TGTGCCAGCAGCCCCCGAGCGTTGGGGGGAGAATCACCCCTCCACTTT
CDR3: CASSPRALGGESPLHF

V: TRBV28
D: TRBD1
size: many
J: TRBJ2-7
DNA: TGTGCCAGCAGTTTTGTGGAGGACAGGGGGATCTACGAGCAGTACTTC
CDR3: CASSFVEDRGIYEQYF

V: TRBV7-9
D: NA
size: NA
J: TRBJ2-1
DNA: TGTGCCAGCAGCCCGTGGGGGCAAGACTACGAGCAGTTCTTC
CDR3: CASSPWGQDYEQFF

V: TRBV9
D: TRBD1
size: NA
J: TRBJ1-6
DNA: TGTGCCAGCTCACAGGGGGAGAATTCACCCCTCCACTTT
CDR3: CASSQGENSPLHF

V: TRBV13
D: NA
size: NA
J: TRBJ2-4
DNA: TGTGCCAGCAGTCACGGTCCAGGAGGGGGGTTCAAAAACATTCAGTACTTC
CDR3: CASSHGPGGGFKNIQYF

V: TRBV4-1
D: NA
size: few
J: TRBJ2-3
DNA: TGCGCCAGCAGCCAAGCCATGGGTAGGGCAATTCAGTATTTT
CDR3: CASSQAMGRAIQYF

V: TRBV12-3/TRBV12-4
D: NA
size: many
J: TRBJ1-1
DNA: TGTGCCAGCAGTTTAAGTTTTGCAGGTGAAGCTTTCTTT
CDR3: CASSLSFAGEAFF

V: TRBV4-3
D: NA
size: NA
J: TRBJ2-3
DNA: TGCGCCAGCAGCCAAGGGTTAGGGATAGATACGCAGTATTTT
CDR3: CASSQGLGIDTQYF

V: TRBV27
D: NA
size: NA
J: TRBJ1-2
DNA: TGTGCCAGCAATGAGGGTTTATATGGCTACACCTTC
CDR3: CASNEGLYGYTF

V: TRBV5-1
D: NA
size: few
J: TRBJ1-2
DNA: TGCGCCAGCAGCTCCGGACAGTACTATGGCTACACCTTC
CDR3: CASSSGQYYGYTF

V: TRBV6-5
D: NA
size: few
J: TRBJ1-6
DNA: TGTGCCAGCACCCCAGGCTGGGGTTCACCCCTCCACTTT
CDR3: CASTPGWGSPLHF

V: TRBV11-2
D: NA
size: NA
J: TRBJ2-1
DNA: TGTGCCGGCAGCTACTCTAACAATGAGCAGTTCTTC
CDR3: CAGSYSNNEQFF

V: TRBV5-1
D: TRBD2
size: few
J: TRBJ2-1
DNA: TGCGCCAGCAGCTACAGACTAGCGGGGAGTGAGCAGTTCTTC
CDR3: CASSYRLAGSEQFF

V: TRBV12-3/TRBV12-4
D: TRBD2
size: NA
J: TRBJ2-5
DNA: TGTGCCAGCAATTTAGCCTCAGGGCTAGCGGGGAAGACCCAGTACTTC
CDR3: CASNLASGLAGKTQYF

V: TRBV15
D: TRBD1
size: NA
J: TRBJ2-5
DNA: TGTGCCACCAGCAGCCCCGGGACAGGGGTCGAGTACTTC
CDR3: CATSSPGTGVEYF

V: TRBV6-1
D: NA
size: NA
J: TRBJ2-7
DNA: TGTGCCAGCTCTGGAGGAGCAGGGAAGAACGAGCAGTACTTC
CDR3: CASSGGAGKNEQYF

V: TRBV20-1
D: NA
size: many
J: TRBJ1-1
DNA: TGCAGTGCGACCCAGGGAAACACTGAAGCTTTCTTT
CDR3: CSATQGNTEAFF